The 9 T cell receptor beta chains listed next were all sequenced from one sample in a study of Graves' ophthalmopathy and Graves' hyperthyroidism. Investigators amplified TCR beta CDR3 regions from RNA transcripts. Second-round multiplex PCR came after first-round RT-PCR with HTBI primers. MiXCR, applied by TCRdb to the multiplex PCR reads, yields one record per CDR3 protein. The profile covers about 620,000 distinct CDR3 sequences, with approximately 22% appearing a single time and approximately 7.7% taken by the ten largest. Material: peripheral blood. The receptors stem from a woman between 18 and 29 years old with stable Graves' hyperthyroidism. Some clones in this sample may be carry-over from other donors' samples.

In this sample, this clonotype turned up a few times. V is TRBV19 and J is TRBJ2-2; TRBD2 aligns across 7 bases. Per germline, CDR1 LNHDA and CDR2 SQIVND (reference sequence). V trimming: 3 bases; J trimming: 4 bases; junction bases outside the gene matches: 8. The CDR3 is 16 residues long. The CDR3 DNA reads TGTGCCAGTAGTATTGGGGGACCGGGGGGCACCGGGGAGCTGTTTTTT. Residues: CASSIGGPGGTGELFF.

In this sample, this clonotype turned up a few times. The rearrangement links TRBV12-3 or TRBV12-4 to TRBJ2-2; 12 bases are shared with TRBD2. The CDR3 contains 16 residues. The ends lost 5 bases at V and 7 bases at J; junction bases unmatched: 8. CDR3 loop: CASSQRLAGAVGELFF. CDR3 in DNA: TGTGCCAGCAGTCAAAGACTAGCGGGAGCCGTCGGGGAGCTGTTTTTT.

Many counts were recorded for this clonotype. The chain couples TRBV5-1 to TRBJ1-2; D possibly corresponds to TRBD1 (6 bases). CDR1 SGHRS and CDR2 YFSETQ come from the germline V gene. V was cut by 4 bases and J by 6 bases, with 16 bases left in between. This CDR3 is built from 14 residues. CDR3 residues: CASSTGIQGHGYTF. CDR3 bases: TGCGCCAGCAGCACCGGGATACAGGGTCATGGCTACACCTTC.

This clonotype was observed many times. This rearrangement joins TRBV20-1 to TRBJ2-7; 8 bases agree with TRBD1. Trimming at V came to 2 bases and at J to 4 bases, leaving 1 base not matched to a gene. CDR3 length: 12 residues. Germline V gives CDR1 DFQATT, CDR2 SNEGSKA (reference sequence). CDR3 coding DNA: TGCAGTGCTAGAAGGACAGGGTACGAGCAGTACTTC. Amino acids: CSARRTGYEQYF.

At least ten counts were recorded for this clonotype. The V and J genes are TRBV15 and TRBJ1-2, with D uncertain. CDR3 length: 14 residues. V lost 0 bases, J lost 5 bases, and 10 bases lay in between. Looked up from germline, CDR1 is LNHNV and CDR2 is YYDKDF (reference sequence). The CDR3 DNA sequence: TGTGCCACCAGCAGAGACGGCAGCCTTTATGGCTACACCTTC. It codes for CATSRDGSLYGYTF.

Ten or more counts support this clonotype. The chain has TRBV4-2 and TRBJ1-5; perhaps TRBD1 as D (5 bases). Germline CDR1 LGHNA, CDR2 YNFKEQ. CDR3 length equals 13 residues. Trimming shortened V by 0 bases and J by 9 bases, and 9 bases separated the two germline ends. CDR3 residues: CASSQERGLPQHF. CDR3 in DNA: TGTGCCAGCAGCCAAGAAAGGGGCTTGCCCCAGCATTTT.

This clonotype was counted many times. The V call is TRBV7-2, the J call TRBJ1-2; D is unclear. The germline V gene has CDR1 SGHTA and CDR2 FQGNSA. This CDR3 has 12 amino acids. The V gene lost 3 bases and the J gene lost 8 bases, with 10 bases spanning the gap. The CDR3 reads CASSFEGSGYTF. In DNA, the CDR3 is TGTGCCAGCAGCTTCGAGGGCTCCGGCTACACCTTC.

In its sample, this clonotype was seen many times. The J gene is TRBJ1-1, the V gene TRBV6-1; D is possibly TRBD1 (5 bases). This CDR3 spans 11 amino acids. Germline V lookup: CDR1 MNHNS, CDR2 SASEGT. Trimming pared 5 bases from V and 11 bases from J, leaving 12 bases between. The DNA for the CDR3 is TGTGCCAGCAGTATGGGACCAGGGGCTTTCTTT. It is translated as CASSMGPGAFF.

In its sample, this clonotype was seen many times. The V gene is TRBV6-5, the J gene TRBJ1-5; tentatively, D is TRBD1 (5 bases). The CDR3 runs 15 residues. V shed 2 bases and J shed 6 bases, with 14 bases lying between them. Germline CDR1 and CDR2: MNHEY and SVGAGI. CDR3 bases: TGTGCCAGCAGTTACGGTCAGGGAAGAGGTCAGCCCCAGCATTTT. Its translation is CASSYGQGRGQPQHF.